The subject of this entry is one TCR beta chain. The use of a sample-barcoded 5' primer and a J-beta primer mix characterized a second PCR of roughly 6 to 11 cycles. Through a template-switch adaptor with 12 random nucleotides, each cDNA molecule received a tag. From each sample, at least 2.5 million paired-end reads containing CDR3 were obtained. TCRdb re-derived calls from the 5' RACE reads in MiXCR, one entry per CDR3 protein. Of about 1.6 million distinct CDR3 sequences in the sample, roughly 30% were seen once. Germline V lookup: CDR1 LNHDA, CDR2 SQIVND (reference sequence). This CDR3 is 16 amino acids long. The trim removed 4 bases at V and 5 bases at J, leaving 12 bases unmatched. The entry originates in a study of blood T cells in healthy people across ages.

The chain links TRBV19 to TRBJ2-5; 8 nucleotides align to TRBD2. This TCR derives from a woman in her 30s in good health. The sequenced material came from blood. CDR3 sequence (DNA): TGTGCCAGTAGTAGCTCTGCGGGAGGCCTGACGGAGACCCAGTACTTC. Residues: CASSSSAGGLTETQYF.